This TCR beta chain was captured by sequencing in a study of cytomegalovirus exposure and HLA in healthy donors. Study context: An analysis done earlier identified almost 120 million unique TCR beta sequences from around 180 million T cells.

60 Vbeta and 13 Jbeta primers were used in PCR. Sequenced by immunoSEQ multiplex PCR; TCRdb stores in-frame clones only, minus some. Here the sample spans roughly 220,000 clones, more than 65% being singletons. Note on this clone: Antigen unknown.

Points from the study as a whole: Segments of the TCR beta V type were, in most cases, productive about 87% or about 30% of the time in an earlier analysis. One variant, a missense change in DCLRE1C, was linked in a later analysis to TCR beta V- and J-gene trimming.

CDR3 size: 14 residues. With V trimmed by 4 bases and J by 5 bases, 6 bases remained unmatched. CDR1 and CDR2 from the germline V gene are SGHDT and YYEEEE. The chain is built from TRBV5-6 and TRBJ2-5, with 9 bases identical to TRBD2. The sequencing input was PBMCs. The sequence came from a woman in her twenties or thirties in good health and CMV-seronegative. CDR3 in DNA: TGTGCCAGCAGCCCGCGGGCGGGGGGGGAGACCCAGTACTTC. It encodes CASSPRAGGETQYF.